The 14 T cell receptor beta chains below were found in one sample sequenced in a study of blood T cell repertoires in COVID-19. Sequenced by immunoSEQ multiplex PCR; TCRdb stores in-frame clones only, minus some. The sample consists of more than 80,000 clones, approximately 80% of them appearing once. The sequenced sample consisted of peripheral blood. The receptors stem from a woman aged 80 or older with active or convalescent COVID-19.

In its sample, this clone was seen a few times. The chain links TRBV27 to TRBJ2-1, with a tentative D call TRBD2 (6 bases). Germline V lookup: CDR1 MNHEY, CDR2 SMNVEV (reference sequence). Trimming took 4 bases from V and 4 from J, leaving 20 bases between them. The CDR3 runs 17 residues. CDR3 sequence (DNA): TGTGCCAGCAGTTCCTGGACCCCGGGAGAGGGATACAATGAGCAGTTCTTC. Translating it yields CASSSWTPGEGYNEQFF.

The V gene is TRBV7-8, the J gene TRBJ2-7, with 15 bases that match TRBD2. Germline values: CDR1 SGHVS, CDR2 FQNEAQ. CDR3 size: 16 residues. Germline trimming cut 4 bases from V and 6 bases from J; bases unmatched to any gene: 7. CDR3 DNA: TGTGCCAGCAGCTCCTGGACTAGCGGGAGGGCCGCCGAGCAGTACTTC. Amino acids: CASSSWTSGRAAEQYF. Together with reference TRBV7-8 and TRBJ2-7, the CDR3 gives the full variable domain: GAGVSQSPRYKVAKRGQDVALRCDPISGHVSLFWYQQALGQGPEFLTYFQNEAQLDKSGLPSDRFFAERPEGSVSTLKIQRTQQEDSAVYLCASSSWTSGRAAEQYFGPGTRLTVT.

The chain joins TRBV11-2 to TRBJ1-6; 9 bases are shared with TRBD1. The trim removed 4 bases at V and 7 bases at J, leaving 5 bases unmatched. This CDR3 spans 15 amino acids. Germline V CDR1 and CDR2: SGHAT, FQNNGV. The CDR3 sequence is CASSSTGTGNSPLHF. The DNA of the CDR3 is TGTGCCAGCAGCTCGACCGGGACAGGGAATTCACCCCTCCACTTT.

This chain joins TRBV7-2 and TRBJ2-3, with 8 nucleotides matching TRBD2. This CDR3 is 15 amino acids long. Per germline, CDR1 SGHTA and CDR2 FQGNSA. Germline trimming cut 6 bases from V and 4 bases from J; bases unmatched to any gene: 9. The CDR3 is CASSPGLGPPDTQYF. The CDR3 nucleotides are TGTGCCAGCAGTCCGGGACTAGGACCCCCAGATACGCAGTATTTT.

The chain joins TRBV7-9 to TRBJ2-7; 7 bases are shared with TRBD1. The trim removed 1 base at V and 3 bases at J, leaving 6 bases unmatched. Germline V gene sequence: CDR1 SEHNR, CDR2 FQNEAQ (reference sequence). The CDR3 length is 15 residues. The CDR3 bases are TGTGCCAGCAGCTTAGGGTGGGGACAGATCTACGAGCAGTACTTC. Translation gives CASSLGWGQIYEQYF.

This clone turned up a few times. The chain links TRBV18 to TRBJ1-1; TRBD1 matches 8 bases. Looked up from germline, CDR1 is KGHSH and CDR2 is LQKENI. V trimming: 3 bases; J trimming: 3 bases; junction bases outside the gene matches: 9. The CDR3 consists of 16 residues. In nucleotides, the CDR3 is TGTGCCAGCTCACCTGGGACAGGCATGGTGGACACTGAAGCTTTCTTT. Translated, it gives CASSPGTGMVDTEAFF.

The rearrangement links TRBV6-5 to TRBJ2-5; 10 bases agree with TRBD2. V lost 4 bases, J lost 2 bases, and 4 bases stayed unmatched. Germline-derived CDR1 and CDR2 are MNHEY and SVGAGI. CDR3 length equals 15 residues. The CDR3, as DNA: TGTGCCAGCAGTTCCCTAGCGGGAGTGCAAGAGACCCAGTACTTC. Translating it yields CASSSLAGVQETQYF.

This chain links TRBV5-1 with TRBJ2-3, with a possible D match to TRBD2 (5 bases). This CDR3 contains 12 residues. Germline loops: CDR1 SGHRS, CDR2 YFSETQ. The germline V and J ends were trimmed by 7 bases and 6 bases, with 12 bases remaining between them. CDR3 nucleotides: TGCGCCAGCCGCCTTGGAGGCGATACGCAGTATTTT. It translates to CASRLGGDTQYF.

V usage is TRBV7-2 and J usage is TRBJ1-3; D perhaps matches TRBD1 (6 bases). Germline values: CDR1 SGHTA, CDR2 FQGNSA. Deletions cut 1 base from V and 6 bases from J, with 10 bases between. The CDR3 covers 14 residues. For the CDR3, the DNA is TGTGCCAGCAGCTTAGGCAGGGGACAAAACACCATATATTTT. Protein: CASSLGRGQNTIYF.

The chain joins TRBV7-9 to TRBJ1-1; D is perhaps TRBD1 (5 bases). The CDR3 runs 14 residues. V shed 2 bases and J shed 4 bases, with 11 bases lying between them. CDR1 and CDR2 (germline): SEHNR, FQNEAQ (reference sequence). The CDR3 here is CASSLLQGTTEAFF. The CDR3 DNA reads as TGTGCCAGCAGCTTACTGCAGGGTACCACTGAAGCTTTCTTT.

The chain combines TRBV6-6 with TRBJ2-7, with 7 bases identical to TRBD2. The germline gives CDR1 MNHNY, CDR2 SVGAGI (reference sequence). This CDR3 is built from 14 residues. V gave up 4 bases and J gave up 0 bases; unmatched junction bases: 3. The CDR3 region is CASSLASGSYEQYF. The CDR3 DNA reads TGTGCCAGCAGTTTGGCTAGCGGCTCCTACGAGCAGTACTTC.

This chain joins TRBV6-2 or TRBV6-3 and TRBJ2-5; D might be TRBD2 (5 bases). Germline V gene lookup returns CDR1 MNHEY and CDR2 SVGEGT. Trimming left V 2 bases short and J 12 bases short, with 10 bases between. The CDR3 runs to 11 residues. This CDR3 is CASSYGGRKYF. CDR3 coding DNA: TGTGCCAGCAGTTACGGCGGGCGCAAGTACTTC.

This sequence joins TRBV19 and TRBJ1-5, with 7 bases aligning to TRBD1. The J segment lost 2 bases and the V segment lost 11 bases, leaving 6 bases of the junction unmatched. This CDR3 spans 13 amino acids. Germline V gives CDR1 LNHDA, CDR2 SQIVND (reference sequence). The CDR3 spells CAVSGTGNQPQHF. The CDR3 DNA reads TGTGCCGTTAGCGGGACAGGCAATCAGCCCCAGCATTTT.

In this sample, this clone turned up a few times. The rearrangement joins TRBV6-1 to TRBJ1-5, with TRBD1 matching over 8 bases. The CDR3 covers 14 residues. V was clipped by 0 bases and J by 11 bases; unmatched bases: 6. The germline gives CDR1 MNHNS, CDR2 SASEGT. The DNA for the CDR3 is TGTGCCAGCAGTGAAGCGGGACAGGCGGGTGCCCAGCATTTT. Its translation is CASSEAGQAGAQHF.